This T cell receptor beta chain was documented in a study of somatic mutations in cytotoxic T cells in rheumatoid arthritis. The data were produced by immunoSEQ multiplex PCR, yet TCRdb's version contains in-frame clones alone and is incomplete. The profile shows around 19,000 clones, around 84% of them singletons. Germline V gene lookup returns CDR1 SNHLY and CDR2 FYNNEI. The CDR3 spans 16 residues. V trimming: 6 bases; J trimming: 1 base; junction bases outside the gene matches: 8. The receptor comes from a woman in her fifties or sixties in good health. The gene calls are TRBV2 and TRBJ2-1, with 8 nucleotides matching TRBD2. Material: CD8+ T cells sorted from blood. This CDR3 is CASSDSAGGSYNEQFF. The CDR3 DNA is TGTGCCAGCAGCGACTCTGCGGGGGGATCCTACAATGAGCAGTTCTTC.